Shown below are 18 T cell receptor beta chains from a single sample sequenced in a study of blood T cell repertoires in COVID-19. Sequencing was performed with immunoSEQ multiplex PCR; in TCRdb, only in-frame clones are kept and a portion is missing. This sample carries around 220,000 clones, roughly 80% of them seen once, and the ten largest clones take around 9.3%. The specimen sequenced was peripheral blood. The source is a woman aged 80 or over with acute or convalescent COVID-19.

This sequence joins TRBV6-5 and TRBJ1-2; 7 nucleotides match TRBD1. Germline trimming cut 0 bases from V and 6 bases from J; bases unmatched to any gene: 4. This CDR3 is 14 amino acids long. The V gene's germline CDR1 is MNHEY and CDR2 SVGAGI. The CDR3 DNA is TGTGCCAGCAGTTACTCTACAGGGGATAATGGCTACACCTTC. Its protein is CASSYSTGDNGYTF.

Points on this clone: The same CDR3 also results from other DNA sequences found in this sample. V is TRBV30 and J is TRBJ1-1; no reliable D call. The V end lost 1 base, the J end lost 1 base, and 7 bases lay between the germline ends. CDR3 length: 13 amino acids. Germline loops: CDR1 GTSNPN, CDR2 SVGIG (reference sequence). The CDR3 DNA reads TGTGCCTGGAGTGCCCGCGGGAACACTGAAGCTTTCTTT. Amino acid sequence: CAWSARGNTEAFF.

This rearrangement joins TRBV5-1 to TRBJ1-1, with D maybe TRBD1 (6 bases). V lost 7 bases and J lost 0, with 13 bases in between. Germline values: CDR1 SGHRS, CDR2 YFSETQ. The length of the CDR3 is 14 residues. This CDR3 reads CASDPDSLNTEAFF. The CDR3 DNA sequence: TGCGCCAGCGACCCGGACAGCCTGAACACTGAAGCTTTCTTT.

The chain carries TRBV14 and TRBJ2-1; D is unresolved. V lost 6 bases and J lost 6, with 18 bases in between. Germline CDR1 SGHDN, CDR2 FVKESK. This CDR3 has 15 amino acids. The CDR3 spells CASSPYLTYFNEQFF. For the CDR3, the DNA is TGTGCCAGCAGTCCCTACTTGACATATTTCAATGAGCAGTTCTTC.

The genes are TRBV6-6 and TRBJ1-2, with TRBD1 matching 7 bases. This CDR3 is built from 14 residues. Germline lookup yields CDR1 MNHNY and CDR2 SVGAGI (reference sequence). V was pared by 7 bases and J by 9 bases, with 14 bases of the junction left unmatched. CDR3 amino acids: CASTDRQGMFSYTF. Here the CDR3 DNA reads TGTGCCAGCACCGATAGACAGGGAATGTTTAGCTACACCTTC.

The gene calls are TRBV7-2 and TRBJ1-1; 7 nucleotides match TRBD1. The CDR3 sequence is 15 residues long. V lost 6 bases and J lost 0; bases outside the gene matches: 7. Germline V gene sequence: CDR1 SGHTA, CDR2 FQGNSA. DNA for the CDR3: TGTGCCAGCAGTTCCTCCGGGACAGTGAACACTGAAGCTTTCTTT. It encodes CASSSSGTVNTEAFF.

The chain links TRBV6-5 to TRBJ1-1, with D perhaps matching TRBD1 (5 bases). Trimming pared 7 bases from V and 8 bases from J, leaving 11 bases between. The germline CDR1 and CDR2 sequences are MNHEY and SVGAGI. CDR3 length: 11 amino acids. The DNA for the CDR3 is TGTGCCAGCAAGCAGGGAAGAGAAGCTTTCTTT. Translated: CASKQGREAFF.

This rearrangement joins TRBV10-3 to TRBJ1-4; D remains ambiguous. The CDR3 contains 15 residues. Germline-derived CDR1 and CDR2 are ENHRY and SYGVKD. The V end was cut by 10 bases, the J end by 0 bases, with 15 bases between. Here the CDR3 reads CATSANRATNEKLFF. CDR3 coding DNA: TGTGCCACCTCCGCCAATAGAGCAACTAATGAAAAACTGTTTTTT.

V gene TRBV20-1 combines with J gene TRBJ2-7, with D possibly matching TRBD2 (5 bases). Germline CDR1 DFQATT, CDR2 SNEGSKA (reference sequence). CDR3 size: 14 residues. Trimming left V 3 bases short and J 0 bases short, with 12 bases between. CDR3 DNA: TGCAGTGCTAGTGGCGGGCCCATCTCCTACGAGCAGTACTTC. The encoded protein is CSASGGPISYEQYF.

The chain has TRBV7-6 and TRBJ2-2; D not certain. Per the germline V gene, CDR1 is SGHVS and CDR2 is FNYEAQ. The CDR3 runs to 14 residues. Trimming left V 0 bases short and J 1 base short, with 3 bases between. The CDR3 nucleotides read TGTGCCAGCAGCTTAGCTCGGAACACCGGGGAGCTGTTTTTT. This translates into CASSLARNTGELFF.

Here the CDR3 DNA reads TGTGCCAGTAGTATTTCACAGGGGGCGCACAATGAGCAGTTCTTC. It translates to CASSISQGAHNEQFF. V usage is TRBV19 and J usage is TRBJ2-1, with 9 bases identical to TRBD1. V trimming: 3 bases; J trimming: 5 bases; junction bases outside the gene matches: 5. Germline V gene data show CDR1 as LNHDA and CDR2 as SQIVND (reference sequence). This CDR3 region has 15 residues.

The chain joins TRBV6-2 or TRBV6-3 to TRBJ2-1; TRBD1 matches 7 bases. After removal of 6 bases from V and 6 bases from J, the junction contained 11 bases not matched to a gene. The length of the CDR3 is 15 residues. CDR1 and CDR2 from the germline V gene are MNHEY and SVGEGT. As DNA, the CDR3 is TGTGCCAGCAGCCCCCAAGGGGGCGACGTCAATGAGCAGTTCTTC. Its protein product is CASSPQGGDVNEQFF.

The chain carries TRBV4-3 and TRBJ2-2, with a weak D call TRBD1 (6 bases). Trimming cost V 2 bases and J 1 base, with 11 bases left between them. This CDR3 has 16 residues. Germline values: CDR1 LGHNA, CDR2 YSLEER. The CDR3 loop is CASSQTPGQNTGELFF. The CDR3 nucleotides read TGCGCCAGCAGCCAAACTCCGGGACAGAACACCGGGGAGCTGTTTTTT.

The gene calls are TRBV29-1 and TRBJ2-7; TRBD2 is a possible D gene (5 bases). The CDR3 has 12 amino acids. Germline CDR1 reads SQVTM; CDR2 reads ANQGSEA. V was trimmed by 5 bases and J by 2 bases, leaving 10 bases between them. CDR3 in amino acids: CSVIDGTYEQYF. The CDR3 DNA sequence: TGCAGCGTTATAGACGGGACCTACGAGCAGTACTTC.

The genes are TRBV9 and TRBJ2-5; D remains unclear. CDR3 length: 14 amino acids. The ends were cut back, 2 bases at V and 1 base at J, with 9 bases in the middle. Per germline, CDR1 SGDLS and CDR2 YYNGEE. CDR3: CASSVYSSQETQYF. The CDR3 nucleotides read TGTGCCAGCAGCGTCTATAGCAGCCAAGAGACCCAGTACTTC.

V and J are TRBV7-3 and TRBJ2-2; TRBD2 matches at 9 bases. In germline, CDR1 is SGHTA, CDR2 FQGTGA. The trim removed 3 bases at V and 8 bases at J, leaving 7 bases unmatched. This CDR3 is 15 amino acids long. CDR3 coding DNA: TGTGCCAGCAGCTTGAGCGGGGGGCCTTCTGGGGAGCTGTTTTTT. Translating it yields CASSLSGGPSGELFF.

Turning to this clone: Other DNA variants within this sample encode the same CDR3. The chain uses TRBV9 and TRBJ2-7; 7 bases align to TRBD2. Per germline, CDR1 SGDLS and CDR2 YYNGEE. This CDR3 is built from 15 residues. V lost 0 bases and J lost 1; bases outside the gene matches: 4. The CDR3 reads CASSVGRGNSYEQYF. The DNA for the CDR3 is TGTGCCAGCAGCGTAGGGCGGGGGAATTCCTACGAGCAGTACTTC.

V gene TRBV7-2 combines with J gene TRBJ1-2; 9 positions match TRBD1. This CDR3 is built from 15 residues. CDR1 is SGHTA and CDR2 is FQGNSA in the germline V gene. Trimming took 4 bases from V and 2 from J; bases not matched to a gene: 5. The CDR3 region is CASSSTGGSNYGYTF. CDR3 bases: TGTGCCAGCAGCTCGACAGGGGGGAGCAACTATGGCTACACCTTC.